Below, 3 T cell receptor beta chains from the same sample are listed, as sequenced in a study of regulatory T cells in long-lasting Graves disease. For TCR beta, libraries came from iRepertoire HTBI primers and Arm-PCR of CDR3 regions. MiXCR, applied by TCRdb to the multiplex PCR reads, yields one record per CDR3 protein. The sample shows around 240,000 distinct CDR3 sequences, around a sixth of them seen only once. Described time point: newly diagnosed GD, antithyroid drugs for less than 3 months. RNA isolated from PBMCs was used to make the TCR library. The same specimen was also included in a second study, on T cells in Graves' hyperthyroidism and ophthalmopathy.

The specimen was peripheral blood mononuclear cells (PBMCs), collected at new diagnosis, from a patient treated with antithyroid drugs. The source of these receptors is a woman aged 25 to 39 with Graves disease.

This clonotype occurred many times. DNA for the CDR3: TGTGCCAGCAGCTTTGAGCGGAACACCGGGGAGCTGTTTTTT. Its protein product is CASSFERNTGELFF. The chain links TRBV7-3 to TRBJ2-2; D not certain. Germline CDR1 and CDR2: SGHTA and FQGTGA. V gave up 3 bases and J gave up 1 base, with 6 bases separating them. The length of the CDR3 is 14 residues.

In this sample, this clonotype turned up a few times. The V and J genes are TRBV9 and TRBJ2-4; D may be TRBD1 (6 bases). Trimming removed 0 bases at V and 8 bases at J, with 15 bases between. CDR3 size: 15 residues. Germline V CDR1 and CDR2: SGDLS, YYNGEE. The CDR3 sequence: CASSVDEGVLDIQYF. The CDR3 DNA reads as TGTGCCAGCAGCGTAGATGAGGGGGTTTTGGACATTCAGTACTTC.

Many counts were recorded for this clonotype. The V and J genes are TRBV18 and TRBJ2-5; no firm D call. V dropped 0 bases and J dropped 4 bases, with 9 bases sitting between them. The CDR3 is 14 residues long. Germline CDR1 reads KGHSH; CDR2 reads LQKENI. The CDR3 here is CASSPPLDTETQYF. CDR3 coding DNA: TGTGCCAGCTCACCACCGTTAGATACAGAGACCCAGTACTTC.